A selection of T cell receptor beta chains follows, all from one sample in a study of blood T cell repertoires in COVID-19. The protocol was immunoSEQ multiplex PCR, while the TCRdb copy is restricted to in-frame clones and leaves out a portion. Among more than 250,000 clones listed, approximately 85% were seen once. Sequenced material: PBMCs or T cells enriched from blood (not recorded which). All receptors come from a man under 40 who had recovered from COVID-19. CDR3s leave out the opening cysteine and the closing phenylalanine or tryptophan. The order of the fields is D gene, V gene, CDR3 protein. A D gene is named only where the DNA matches it firmly.

TRBD1 | TRBV10-3 | AISEHDQGAGNTEAF
. | TRBV24-1 | ATSVAQGGGEQY
TRBD2 | TRBV3-1/TRBV3-2 | ASSLRLGGGALDEQF
. | TRBV27 | ASSSMYRVYGYT
. | TRBV29-1 | SVAGINFYTDTQY
TRBD1 | TRBV19 | ASTLDRVKDTGELF
. | TRBV2 | ASRLDRQTNTEAF
. | TRBV15 | ATRPDNTNYGYT
TRBD1 | TRBV15 | ATSRGTGGLSVQPQH
TRBD1 | TRBV19 | ASTDTGEANEKLF
. | TRBV9 | ASSSAGGRAGYT
TRBD2 | TRBV19 | ASSISLAGANTGELF
TRBD1 | TRBV7-7 | ASSSSGQGKRDEQF
. | TRBV7-2 | ASSPRSRIGGVTEAF
. | TRBV10-3 | AISESGSLNTEAF
TRBD2 | TRBV3-1/TRBV3-2 | ASSQDPSGSGGAYEQY
TRBD1 | TRBV2 | ASTQDRVVGNEQF
. | TRBV21-1 | ASSKAKGDTYEQY
. | TRBV9 | ASSVGTIGTTEAF
. | TRBV2 | ASRIYNEQF
. | TRBV7-9 | ASSLSGASGANVLT
TRBD1 | TRBV28 | ASKLQGYEQY
TRBD1 | TRBV5-1 | ASAIQGVDTEAF
TRBD1 | TRBV4-1 | ASSPSGQGLYEQY